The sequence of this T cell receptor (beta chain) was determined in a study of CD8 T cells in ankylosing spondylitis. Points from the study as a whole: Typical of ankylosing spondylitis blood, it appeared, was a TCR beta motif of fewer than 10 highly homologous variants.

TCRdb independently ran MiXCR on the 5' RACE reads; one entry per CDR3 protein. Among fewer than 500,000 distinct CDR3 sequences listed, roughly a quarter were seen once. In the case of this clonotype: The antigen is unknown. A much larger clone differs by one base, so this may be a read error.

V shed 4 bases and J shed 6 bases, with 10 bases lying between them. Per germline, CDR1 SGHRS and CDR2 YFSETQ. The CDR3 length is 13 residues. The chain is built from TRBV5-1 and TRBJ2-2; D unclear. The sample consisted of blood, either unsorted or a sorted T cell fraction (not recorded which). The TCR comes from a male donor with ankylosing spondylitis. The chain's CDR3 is CASSLGVAGELFF. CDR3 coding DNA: TGCGCCAGCAGCCTCGGAGTCGCCGGGGAGCTGTTTTTT.